This TCR beta chain was identified during a study of human T cells and chemical hapten exposure (dated by TCRdb to the early 2020s). The study in broad terms: For sensitization, 2% DPC in acetone was applied to a roughly 2 cm by roughly 2 cm area of upper inner arm skin. Throughout the study period of roughly 24 weeks, patients also received therapeutic DPC doses to the scalp every week. Blood samples were taken from patients before sensitization (week 0) and then at 2, 6 and about 24 weeks after DPC sensitization. Around 30 alopecia patients provided blood for TCR sequencing at one to four time points (pre-sensitization, 2, 6 and 24 weeks). The mostly female patient cohort included alopecia areata with under or over 50% scalp involvement, alopecia totalis and alopecia universalis. Libraries were pooled for sequencing, and per-sample TCR yields varied mainly because of small differences in library volumes within the pool. Patch tests used Finn chambers with 0.01% DPC on the upper back, scored after 6 days by International Contact Dermatitis Research Group standards. The study tracked peripheral blood TCR repertoire changes in vivo during primary and secondary sensitization to the hapten diphenylcyclopropenone (DPC) in alopecia patients. Broad study findings and their caveats: DPC sensitization did not change how many TCRs were above 1 in 1000 frequency, and no evidence was found of alterations in global repertoire structure. Because all patients had alopecia, a presumed autoimmune disease, the immune response of the patients might differ from that of healthy individuals. Significantly more large CDR3 similarity clusters were formed by expanded TCRs than by pre-sensitization or healthy control sets, consistent with antigen-driven responses. Repeated subsampling changed both the strength of the expansion versus patch-test correlation and the threshold at which the correlation became significant. A positive correlation was found between the number of PT1 expanded TCRs and patch test score, with significance reached at thresholds 8, 16 and 32 but not 4.

This clonotype came up many times. Its specific antigen is unknown. No per-base quality is available; no much larger clone lies one base away. From the cysteine up to the phenylalanine, the CDR3 has a length of 19 residues. Just the 57-base CDR3 DNA is kept, in frame starting at base 1. V ends up 3 bases short and J 1 base short, with an unmatched junction base count of 13. The time point label on this specimen signifies: pre-sensitization, week 0. Sample treatment or condition, as interpreted from the label and publication: therapeutic diphenylcyclopropenone sensitization with weekly scalp DPC. At every patch-test visit, the blood draw took place before the patch test was put on. Patients were eligible if aged 18 to 70, diagnosed with alopecia and judged suitable for DPC therapy, and pregnant patients were excluded. Total RNA was isolated from unfractionated whole blood collected in Tempus Blood RNA tubes.

Library generation was performed with RACE. The data were produced on a NextSeq 500. During library preparation, unique molecular identifiers were attached to individual cDNA molecules so that TCRs could be counted in a quantitative, reproducible way. Each blood RNA sample was used to sequence both TCR alpha and TCR beta chains. The original methods were these. The median number of TCRs per sample was approximately 96,000, ranging from roughly 20,000 to 700,000. V, J and CDR3 annotation of the TCR reads was carried out using the Decombinator software suite. Every sample was subsampled to the same number of TCRs (28,000) for the PS versus PT1 abundance plots. TCRs were defined as expanded if absent before sensitization and observed at least eight times at the 2-week time point. TCRdb redid the processing of the public reads, applying fastp at Q25 and MiXCR, and retained in-frame beta chains. Rows are unified per CDR3 protein, each entry keeping the most common DNA and genes. The V and J calls were determined by TCRdb, not by the authors. This sample gives about 80,000 distinct CDR3 sequences in total; 14% of them show up just once. The ten largest make up approximately 4.6% of the sample.

The clonotype comes from a woman in her fifties or sixties with alopecia areata. Some clones in this sample may be carry-over from other donors' samples. The chain uses TRBV12-3 or TRBV12-4 and TRBJ1-4, with 8 central nucleotides matching TRBD1. Source: whole blood, taken in connection with sensitization to the hapten diphenylcyclopropenone (DPC). The DNA is as follows: TGTGCCAGCAGTTTCTCAGGGGGCAAGCGTAGGAGAACTAATGAAAAACTGTTTTTT. Its coded protein is CASSFSGGKRRRTNEKLFF.